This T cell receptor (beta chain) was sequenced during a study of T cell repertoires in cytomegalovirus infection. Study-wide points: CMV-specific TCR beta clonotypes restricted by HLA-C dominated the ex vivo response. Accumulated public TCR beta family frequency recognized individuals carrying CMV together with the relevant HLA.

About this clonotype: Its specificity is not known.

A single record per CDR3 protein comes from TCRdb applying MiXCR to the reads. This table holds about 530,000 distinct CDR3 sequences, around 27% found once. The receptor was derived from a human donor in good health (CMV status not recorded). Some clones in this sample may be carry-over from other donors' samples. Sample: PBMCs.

The CDR3 loop is CASSRLGGARDEQYV. For the CDR3, the DNA is TGTGCCAGCAGCCGTCTGGGGGGCGCAAGGGACGAGCAGTACGTC. The chain joins TRBV5-4 to TRBJ2-7, with D perhaps being TRBD1 or TRBD2 (6 bases each). From germline, CDR1 is SGHNT and CDR2 YYREEE (reference sequence). V shed 4 bases and J shed 5 bases, with 19 bases lying between them. The CDR3 spans 15 residues.